Below, 14 T cell receptor beta chains from the same sample are listed, as sequenced in a study of early T cells in non-severe SARS-CoV-2 infection. TCRdb itself ran the 5' RACE reads through MiXCR, one entry per CDR3 protein. Among just under 85,000 distinct CDR3 sequences listed, about 10% were seen once. Here the sequenced sample was whole blood, taken at baseline. The receptor source for this set is an adult who was a healthcare worker with PCR-confirmed SARS-CoV-2 infection or an uninfected control (not recorded which).

The J gene is TRBJ2-7, the V gene TRBV3-1, with TRBD1 as a possible D gene (5 bases). Germline CDR1 LGHDT, CDR2 YNNKEL (reference sequence). Deletions cut 6 bases from V and 4 bases from J, with 13 bases between. The CDR3 extends over 13 amino acids. The CDR3 sequence: CASSQGFGYEQYF. The CDR3 DNA follows: TGTGCCAGCAGTCAGGGTTTCGGGTACGAGCAGTACTTC.

The rearrangement uses TRBV3-1 and TRBJ1-1; D not certain. There are 14 residues in the CDR3. The V end lost 1 base, the J end lost 5 bases, and 11 bases lay between the germline ends. Germline-derived CDR1 and CDR2 are LGHDT and YNNKEL (reference sequence). CDR3 sequence: CASSQAAGRTEAFF. CDR3 coding DNA: TGTGCCAGCAGCCAAGCGGCGGGGAGGACTGAAGCTTTCTTT.

V usage is TRBV12-3 or TRBV12-4 and J usage is TRBJ1-2, with no clear D. The V and J ends lost 5 bases and 10 bases respectively, with 20 bases between them. This CDR3 is built from 14 residues. The CDR3 is CASSPSRWGSYYTF. The CDR3 DNA follows: TGTGCCAGCAGTCCTAGCAGATGGGGATCCTACTACACCTTC.

This clonotype showed up just a few times. The chain links TRBV27 to TRBJ2-7; 8 bases map to TRBD2. Looked up from germline, CDR1 is MNHEY and CDR2 is SMNVEV (reference sequence). V shed 3 bases, J shed 2 bases, and the junction held 6 bases outside the gene matches. This CDR3 is built from 15 residues. The CDR3 DNA follows: TGTGCCAGCAGTTTCGGGGCTAGCGGGCCCTACGAGCAGTACTTC. This sequence encodes CASSFGASGPYEQYF.

This rearrangement joins TRBV24-1 to TRBJ2-3, with TRBD2 matching over 7 bases. The CDR3 totals 13 residues. The V and J ends lost 5 bases and 4 bases, in that order; junction bases with no gene match: 2. Germline CDR1 reads KGHDR; CDR2 reads SFDVKD. The CDR3 reads CATSGAGADTQYF. The CDR3 DNA reads TGTGCCACCAGTGGGGCGGGAGCAGATACGCAGTATTTT.

This clonotype was observed at least ten times. The chain has TRBV18 and TRBJ2-7, with 9 bases matching TRBD1. Germline V gene data show CDR1 as KGHSH and CDR2 as LQKENI. Losses at the gene ends were 3 bases for V and 4 bases for J; bases not matched to a gene: 10. The CDR3 is 16 amino acids. For the CDR3, the DNA is TGTGCCAGCTCACCGTTTCGCCCGGGACAGGGTTACGAGCAGTACTTC. Protein: CASSPFRPGQGYEQYF. The complete variable domain, with remaining parts taken from reference TRBV18 and TRBJ2-7, reads NAGVMQNPRHLVRRRGQEARLRCSPMKGHSHVYWYRQLPEEGLKFMVYLQKENIIDESGMPKERFSAEFPKEGPSILRIQQVVRGDSAAYFCASSPFRPGQGYEQYFGPGTRLTVT.

This clonotype was seen repeatedly, ten times or more. The rearrangement joins TRBV27 to TRBJ2-5; TRBD2 aligns across 11 bases. The V gene end was trimmed by 6 bases and the J gene end by 5 bases; junction bases not matched to a gene: 11. The CDR3 length is 16 residues. Germline loops: CDR1 MNHEY, CDR2 SMNVEV (reference sequence). The CDR3: CASRRSIAGGGETQYF. CDR3 sequence (DNA): TGTGCCAGCAGAAGGTCGATAGCGGGAGGGGGGGAGACCCAGTACTTC.

This clonotype was counted between two and nine times. The chain joins TRBV7-7 to TRBJ2-7, with TRBD2 identical over 7 bases. This CDR3 is built from 15 residues. Germline CDR1 and CDR2: SSHAT and FNYEAQ (reference sequence). Unmatched junction bases numbered 4, after V lost 0 bases and J lost 2 bases. The CDR3 DNA follows: TGTGCCAGCAGCTTAGCGGGAGGGCCGCCCTACGAGCAGTACTTC. Translating it yields CASSLAGGPPYEQYF.

This clonotype was seen a few times. V and J are TRBV4-1 and TRBJ1-3; unclear D gene. Trimming pared 4 bases from V and 1 base from J, leaving 8 bases between. Germline lookup yields CDR1 MGHRA and CDR2 YSYEKL. This CDR3 has 14 amino acids. This CDR3 reads CASSPAPSGNTIYF. CDR3 sequence (DNA): TGCGCCAGCAGCCCGGCCCCTTCTGGAAACACCATATATTTT.

This clonotype appeared many times. The chain is built from TRBV27 and TRBJ2-7; 7 bases map to TRBD1. This CDR3 is 14 amino acids long. Germline lookup yields CDR1 MNHEY and CDR2 SMNVEV (reference sequence). The ends lost 5 bases at V and 5 bases at J; junction bases unmatched: 9. The CDR3 DNA sequence: TGTGCCAGCAGTCCATTCAGGGGGTCTAACGAGCAGTACTTC. Translating gives CASSPFRGSNEQYF.

The V gene is TRBV7-9, the J gene TRBJ2-1; D possibly corresponds to TRBD2 (5 bases). V was trimmed by 6 bases and J by 0 bases, leaving 9 bases between them. Germline V gene lookup returns CDR1 SEHNR and CDR2 FQNEAQ (reference sequence). The CDR3 covers 14 residues. The CDR3 protein is CASSSASSYNEQFF. The CDR3 nucleotides are TGTGCCAGCAGTAGCGCGAGCTCCTACAATGAGCAGTTCTTC.

This chain joins TRBV14 and TRBJ2-1; D not certain. The V and J ends lost 0 bases and 0 bases respectively, with 12 bases between them. Germline V lookup: CDR1 SGHDN, CDR2 FVKESK. The CDR3 runs 17 residues. In DNA, the CDR3 is TGTGCCAGCAGCCAAGACCACTCGATTAGCTCCTACAATGAGCAGTTCTTC. Its translation: CASSQDHSISSYNEQFF.

This chain joins TRBV18 and TRBJ2-2; no clear D gene. V lost 1 base, J lost 1 base, and 7 bases lay in between. Germline V gives CDR1 KGHSH, CDR2 LQKENI. The CDR3 totals 15 residues. DNA of the CDR3: TGTGCCAGCTCACCACAGGGCGGGAACACCGGGGAGCTGTTTTTT. Translating it yields CASSPQGGNTGELFF.

This clonotype was observed a handful of times. The chain is built from TRBV20-1 and TRBJ2-7; D not certain. Trimming left V 3 bases short and J 3 bases short, with 12 bases between. The CDR3 runs 13 residues. Germline CDR1 is DFQATT and CDR2 is SNEGSKA (reference sequence). In nucleotides, the CDR3 is TGCAGTGCTAGGAGGCCGGCGGACTACGAGCAGTACTTC. It translates to CSARRPADYEQYF.